Presented here are 11 T cell receptor beta chains from one specimen sequenced in a study of tumor-infiltrating lymphocytes in primary liver carcinoma. Co-extraction of both nucleic acids (RNA and DNA) used roughly 19-33 mg of unsorted bulk tissue. Total RNA (roughly 550 ng) served as template for TCR beta cDNA synthesis primed by a constant-region primer. Three-round nested multiplex PCR performed with slightly modified ARM-PCR produced the TCR beta libraries. It was with TRBV1-TRBV30 forward primers and a C-beta reverse primer that the first two PCR rounds were run, at around 11 cycles each. MiXCR, applied by TCRdb to the multiplex PCR reads, yields one record per CDR3 protein. The table includes under 200,000 distinct CDR3 sequences, approximately 80% detected once. Sample: tumor tissue from primary liver carcinoma. These receptor sequences come from a middle-aged man with primary liver carcinoma and hepatitis B virus infection.

A note on this clonotype: A junction end diverges from the germline sequence, so it may reflect a read error. The chain employs TRBV7-8 and TRBJ1-1; perhaps TRBD1 as D (5 bases). Germline-derived CDR1 and CDR2 are SGHVS and FQNEAQ. The CDR3 contains 14 residues. Here the CDR3 reads CASSLSEGSTEALF. CDR3 bases: TGTGCCAGCAGCCTTTCGGAGGGGAGCACTGAAGCTCTCTTT.

A word on this clonotype: Without the conserved terminal phenylalanine or tryptophan, this CDR3 likely stems from a read error. The V call is TRBV29-1, the J call TRBJ2-5, with 7 bases aligning to TRBD1. CDR3 length: 14 residues. Germline-derived CDR1 and CDR2 are SQVTM and ANQGSEA. CDR3 nucleotide sequence: TGCAGCGTAGAAGGGTCCGACAGGGCCGAGAGCCAGTACTAC. Its translation is CSVEGSDRAESQYY.

As regards this clonotype: The junction does not match germline at one end; this may be a read error. The V call is TRBV4-3, the J call TRBJ2-5; D is unresolved. Germline V gene sequence: CDR1 LGHNA, CDR2 YSLEER. The CDR3 has 14 residues. The CDR3 nucleotides are TGTGCCAGCAGCAAAGAGGAGTACTTGGAGACCCAGTACTTC. Its translation: CASSKEEYLETQYF.

With respect to this clonotype: Its ends do not fully match the called genes, so a read error is possible. The rearrangement links TRBV29-1 to TRBJ2-3; possible D gene TRBD2, 6 bases. The CDR3 contains 15 residues. CDR1 and CDR2 (germline): SQVTM, ANQGSEA. Here the CDR3 reads CTVEGGAGTTDTQYF. The CDR3 coding sequence is TGCACCGTTGAGGGCGGGGCTGGCACCACAGATACGCAGTATTTT.

The V gene is TRBV29-1, the J gene TRBJ2-3; D gene uncertain. This CDR3 is 14 amino acids long. Germline V gene lookup returns CDR1 SQVTM and CDR2 ANQGSEA. Trimming removed 5 bases at V and 7 bases at J, with 19 bases between. DNA of the CDR3: TGCAGCGTTTCCAGGATGGCCCATAGAAATACGCAGTATTTT. Its protein is CSVSRMAHRNTQYF.

A few counts support this clonotype. The germline gene is not matched at one end of the junction; a read error may be the cause. The chain is built from TRBV6-5 and TRBJ2-3, with TRBD1 matching 11 bases. This CDR3 has 14 amino acids. Germline CDR1 reads MNHEY; CDR2 reads SVGAGI. CDR3 DNA sequence: TGTACCAGCAAAAGGACAGGGGGCAAAGATACGCAGTATTTT. This codes for CTSKRTGGKDTQYF.

Points on this clonotype: Since the CDR3 does not end with the conserved phenylalanine or tryptophan, this likely comes from a read error. The rearrangement uses TRBV29-1 and TRBJ2-1, with a tentative D call TRBD1 (6 bases). Germline V gene data show CDR1 as SQVTM and CDR2 as ANQGSEA. CDR3 length: 12 amino acids. The CDR3 region is CGVTGDYNEQFL. CDR3 DNA: TGCGGCGTGACAGGTGACTACAATGAGCAGTTCTTA.

This clonotype was observed a single time. This chain joins TRBV6-1 and TRBJ2-5; 7 bases are a match to TRBD2. The germline gives CDR1 MNHNS, CDR2 SASEGT. This CDR3 has 14 residues. In DNA, the CDR3 is TGTGTCGGCAGTGCAGGACTAGTCCAGGAGACCCAGTACTTC. This encodes CVGSAGLVQETQYF.

Points on this clonotype: At one end, the junction sequence differs from germline, possibly due to a read error. The rearrangement links TRBV29-1 to TRBJ1-1, with D perhaps TRBD1 (5 bases). The germline CDR1 and CDR2 sequences are SQVTM and ANQGSEA. The CDR3 length is 15 residues. CDR3 nucleotide sequence: TGCAACGTTGGGGCGAGGTGGGGTATGAACACTGAAGCTTTCTTT. This translates into CNVGARWGMNTEAFF.

A note on this clonotype: One end of the junction is discordant with germline, which a read error may explain. This rearrangement joins TRBV11-1 to TRBJ2-1; D is unresolved. Germline V lookup: CDR1 SGHAT, CDR2 FQDESV (reference sequence). There are 13 residues in the CDR3. DNA for the CDR3: TGTGCCAGGAGCGTCGGCCTGAACAATAAGCAGTTCTTC. Translation gives CARSVGLNNKQFF. The whole variable domain, remainder taken from reference TRBV11-1 and TRBJ2-1, is EAEVAQSPRYKITEKSQAVAFWCDPISGHATLYWYRQILGQGPELLVQFQDESVVDDSQLPKDRFSAERLKGVDSTLKIQPAELGDSAMYLCARSVGLNNKQFFGPGTRLTVL.

Comments on this clonotype: The CDR3 carries no conserved terminal phenylalanine or tryptophan, so it likely arises from a read error. The CDR3: CASSVWGAEIQYL. The CDR3 DNA reads as TGTGCCAGCAGTGTATGGGGTGCAGAGATCCAGTACTTG. This chain uses TRBV6-1 with TRBJ2-5; D gene uncertain. The CDR3 is 13 residues long. Germline V gene lookup returns CDR1 MNHNS and CDR2 SASEGT.